Shown below are 5 T cell receptor beta chains from a single sample sequenced in a study of neurological immune-mediated disorders. TCRdb used MiXCR to reprocess the 5' RACE reads, holding one entry per CDR3 protein. The table has tens of thousands of distinct CDR3 sequences, approximately 25% seen once. The time point is: technical triplicate 2. The specimen was PBMCs. The receptor set was obtained from a man in his 60s with HTLV-1-associated myelopathy (HAM/TSP).

This clonotype was counted ten times or more. This chain joins TRBV5-6 and TRBJ2-1; D possibly uses TRBD1 or TRBD2 (5 bases each). This CDR3 contains 16 residues. Germline V CDR1 and CDR2: SGHDT, YYEEEE. Trimming cost V 0 bases and J 2 bases, with 12 bases left between them. Here the CDR3 reads CASSLEVGGTYNEQFF. In DNA, the CDR3 is TGTGCCAGCAGCTTGGAGGTTGGGGGAACCTACAATGAGCAGTTCTTC.

This clonotype came up many times. This chain connects TRBV5-1 to TRBJ1-1, with D maybe TRBD1 (5 bases). Trimming shortened V by 4 bases and J by 1 base, and 14 bases separated the two germline ends. Per germline, CDR1 SGHRS and CDR2 YFSETQ. The CDR3 is 15 amino acids. The CDR3 sequence: CASSHRTGGNTEAFF. In nucleotides, the CDR3 is TGCGCCAGCAGCCACAGGACGGGAGGGAACACTGAAGCTTTCTTT.

As to this clonotype: An end of the junction differs from the germline gene, which may be a read error. The V and J genes are TRBV27 and TRBJ2-5; no reliable D call. The CDR3 is 16 residues long. Germline V gene lookup returns CDR1 MNHEY and CDR2 SMNVEV (reference sequence). CDR3 coding DNA: TGTGTCAGCAGTTTATCTTCCCTCGTTTGGCAAGAGACCCAGTACTTC. This sequence encodes CVSSLSSLVWQETQYF.

This clonotype appeared many times. This chain links TRBV28 with TRBJ1-6; 7 bases fit TRBD1. CDR1 MDHEN and CDR2 SYDVKM come from the germline V gene. The CDR3 sequence is 15 residues long. V shed 1 base, J shed 10 bases, and the junction held 7 bases outside the gene matches. In nucleotides, the CDR3 is TGTGCCAGCAGTTTATTGCAGGGGGACCAATCACCCCTCCACTTT. Its protein is CASSLLQGDQSPLHF.

This chain links TRBV5-1 with TRBJ2-7; no reliable D call. Trimming stripped 1 base from V and 3 bases from J, with 5 bases between. The CDR3 length is 12 residues. The germline V gene has CDR1 SGHRS and CDR2 YFSETQ. CDR3 DNA: TGCGCCAGCAGCTTGACAGACTACGAGCAGTACTTC. This translates into CASSLTDYEQYF. Full variable domain (rest looked up from reference TRBV5-1 and TRBJ2-7): KAGVTQTPRYLIKTRGQQVTLSCSPISGHRSVSWYQQTPGQGLQFLFEYFSETQRNKGNFPGRFSGRQFSNSRSEMNVSTLELGDSALYLCASSLTDYEQYFGPGTRLTVT.